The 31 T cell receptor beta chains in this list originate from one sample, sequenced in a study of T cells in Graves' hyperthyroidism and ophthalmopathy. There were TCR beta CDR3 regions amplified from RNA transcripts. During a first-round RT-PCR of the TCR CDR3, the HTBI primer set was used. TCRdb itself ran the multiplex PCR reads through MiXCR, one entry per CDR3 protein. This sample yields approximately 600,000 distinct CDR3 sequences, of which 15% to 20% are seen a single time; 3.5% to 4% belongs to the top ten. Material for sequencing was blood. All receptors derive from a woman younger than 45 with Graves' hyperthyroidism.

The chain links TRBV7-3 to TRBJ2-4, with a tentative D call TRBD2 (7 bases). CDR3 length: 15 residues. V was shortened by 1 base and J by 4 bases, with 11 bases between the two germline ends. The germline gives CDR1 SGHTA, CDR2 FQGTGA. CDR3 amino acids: CASSLRGGYKNIQYF. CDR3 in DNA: TGTGCCAGCAGCTTAAGGGGGGGCTATAAAAACATTCAGTACTTC.

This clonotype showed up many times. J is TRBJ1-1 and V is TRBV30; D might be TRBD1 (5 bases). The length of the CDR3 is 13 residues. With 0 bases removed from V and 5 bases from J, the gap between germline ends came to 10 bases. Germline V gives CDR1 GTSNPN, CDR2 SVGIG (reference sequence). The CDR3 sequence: CAWSVSGGTEAFF. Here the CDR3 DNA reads TGTGCCTGGAGTGTATCGGGGGGGACTGAAGCTTTCTTT.

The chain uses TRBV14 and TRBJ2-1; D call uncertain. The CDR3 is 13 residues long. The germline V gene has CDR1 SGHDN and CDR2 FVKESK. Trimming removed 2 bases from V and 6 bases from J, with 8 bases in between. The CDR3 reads CASSQSMGNEQFF. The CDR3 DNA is TGTGCCAGCAGCCAAAGTATGGGCAATGAGCAGTTCTTC.

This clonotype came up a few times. CDR3 nucleotides: TGCGCCAGCAGTCTAGGGGGCCGAGGGGCCTTTACTAACAATGAGCAGTTCTTC. Translating gives CASSLGGRGAFTNNEQFF. This sequence joins TRBV4-1 and TRBJ2-1; 7 bases align to TRBD1. V lost 6 bases and J lost 5; bases outside the gene matches: 19. Germline values: CDR1 MGHRA, CDR2 YSYEKL. This CDR3 has 18 residues.

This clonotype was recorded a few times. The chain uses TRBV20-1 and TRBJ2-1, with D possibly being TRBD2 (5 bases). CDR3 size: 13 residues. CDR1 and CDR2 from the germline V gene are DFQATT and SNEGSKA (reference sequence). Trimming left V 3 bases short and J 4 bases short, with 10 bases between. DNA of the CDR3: TGCAGTGCTAGTGCGTCGGGGTACAATGAGCAGTTCTTC. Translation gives CSASASGYNEQFF.

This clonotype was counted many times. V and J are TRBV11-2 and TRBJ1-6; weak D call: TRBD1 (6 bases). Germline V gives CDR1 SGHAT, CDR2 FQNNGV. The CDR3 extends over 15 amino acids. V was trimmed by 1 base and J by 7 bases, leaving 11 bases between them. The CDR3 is CASSLVTQGNSPLHF. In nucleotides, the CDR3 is TGTGCCAGCAGCTTAGTAACACAGGGAAATTCACCCCTCCACTTT.

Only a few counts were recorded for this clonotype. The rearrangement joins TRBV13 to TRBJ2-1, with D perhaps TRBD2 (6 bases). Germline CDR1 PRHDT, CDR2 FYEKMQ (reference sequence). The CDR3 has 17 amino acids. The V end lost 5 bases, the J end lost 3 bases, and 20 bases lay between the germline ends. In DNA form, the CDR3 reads TGTGCCAGCAGCCTTCTGGACGGGAGAAGAATCTACAATGAGCAGTTCTTC. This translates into CASSLLDGRRIYNEQFF.

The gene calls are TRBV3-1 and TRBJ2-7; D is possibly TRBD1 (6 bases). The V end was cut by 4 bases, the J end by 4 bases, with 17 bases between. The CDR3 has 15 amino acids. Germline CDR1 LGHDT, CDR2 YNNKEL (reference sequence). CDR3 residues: CASSLKREGGYEQYF. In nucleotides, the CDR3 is TGTGCCAGCAGCCTAAAAAGGGAAGGGGGATACGAGCAGTACTTC.

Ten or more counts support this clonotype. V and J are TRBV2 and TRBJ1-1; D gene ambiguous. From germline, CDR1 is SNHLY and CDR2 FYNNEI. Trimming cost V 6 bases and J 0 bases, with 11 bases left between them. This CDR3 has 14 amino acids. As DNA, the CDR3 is TGTGCCAGCAGCAATGGAGGGTTGAACACTGAAGCTTTCTTT. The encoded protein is CASSNGGLNTEAFF.

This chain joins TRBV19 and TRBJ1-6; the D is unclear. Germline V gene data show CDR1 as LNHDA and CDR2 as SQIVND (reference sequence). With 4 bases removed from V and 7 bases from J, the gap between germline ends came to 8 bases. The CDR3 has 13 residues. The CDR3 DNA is TGTGCCAGTAGTAAAGGCAGGAATTCACCCCTCCACTTT. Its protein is CASSKGRNSPLHF.

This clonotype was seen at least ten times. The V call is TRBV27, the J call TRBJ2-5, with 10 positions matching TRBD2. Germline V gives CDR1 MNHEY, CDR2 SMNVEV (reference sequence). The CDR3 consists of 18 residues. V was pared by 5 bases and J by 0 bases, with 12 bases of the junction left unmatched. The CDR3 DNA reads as TGTGCCAGCAGTCTGACCGGGACTAGCGCATCGTACCAAGAGACCCAGTACTTC. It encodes CASSLTGTSASYQETQYF.

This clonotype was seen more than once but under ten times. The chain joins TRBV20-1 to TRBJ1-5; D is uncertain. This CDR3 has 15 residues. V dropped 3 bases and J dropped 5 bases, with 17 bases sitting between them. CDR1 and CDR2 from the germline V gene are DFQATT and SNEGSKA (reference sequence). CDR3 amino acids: CSASDPKRRDQPQHF. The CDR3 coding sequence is TGCAGTGCTAGTGATCCGAAAAGGCGAGATCAGCCCCAGCATTTT.

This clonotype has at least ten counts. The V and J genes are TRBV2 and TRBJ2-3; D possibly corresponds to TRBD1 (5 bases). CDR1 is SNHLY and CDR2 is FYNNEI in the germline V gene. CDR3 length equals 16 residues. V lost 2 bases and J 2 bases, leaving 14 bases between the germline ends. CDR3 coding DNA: TGTGCCAGCAGTGAAACGAAGACACAGGTCACAGATACGCAGTATTTT. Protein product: CASSETKTQVTDTQYF. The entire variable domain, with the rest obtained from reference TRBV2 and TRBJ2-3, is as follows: EPEVTQTPSHQVTQMGQEVILRCVPISNHLYFYWYRQILGQKVEFLVSFYNNEISEKSEIFDDQFSVERPDGSNFTLKIRSTKLEDSAMYFCASSETKTQVTDTQYFGPGTRLTVL.

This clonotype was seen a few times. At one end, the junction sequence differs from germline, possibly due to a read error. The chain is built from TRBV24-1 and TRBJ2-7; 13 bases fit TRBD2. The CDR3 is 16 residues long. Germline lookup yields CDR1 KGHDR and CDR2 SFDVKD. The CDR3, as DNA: TGTCCCACCAGTGATCAGACTAGCGGGAGGACCTACGAGCAGTACTTC. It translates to CPTSDQTSGRTYEQYF.

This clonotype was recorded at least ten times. DNA of the CDR3: TGTGCCAGCAGTGATTTTAGCGGGAGGGCATACAATGAGCAGTTCTTC. Amino acids: CASSDFSGRAYNEQFF. The gene calls are TRBV2 and TRBJ2-1; 11 bases line up with TRBD2. Germline-derived CDR1 and CDR2 are SNHLY and FYNNEI. There are 16 residues in the CDR3. Trimming took 3 bases from V and 4 from J; bases not matched to a gene: 5.

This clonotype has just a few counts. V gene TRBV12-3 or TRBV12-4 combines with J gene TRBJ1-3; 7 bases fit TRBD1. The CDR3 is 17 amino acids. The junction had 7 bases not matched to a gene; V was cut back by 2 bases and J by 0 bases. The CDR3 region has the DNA TGTGCCAGCAGTTTAAGCGGGACAGTATCCTCTGGAAACACCATATATTTT. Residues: CASSLSGTVSSGNTIYF.

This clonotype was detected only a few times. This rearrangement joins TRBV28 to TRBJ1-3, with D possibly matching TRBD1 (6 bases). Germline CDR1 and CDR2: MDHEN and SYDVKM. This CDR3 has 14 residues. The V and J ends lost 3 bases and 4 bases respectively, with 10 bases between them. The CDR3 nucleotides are TGTGCCAGCAGTTTCCAGGGGCTAGGAAACACCATATATTTT. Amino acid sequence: CASSFQGLGNTIYF.

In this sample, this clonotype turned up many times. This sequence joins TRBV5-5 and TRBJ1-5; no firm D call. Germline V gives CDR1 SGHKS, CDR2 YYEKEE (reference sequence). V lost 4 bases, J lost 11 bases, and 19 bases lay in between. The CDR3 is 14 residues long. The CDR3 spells CASSRVAGSATQHF. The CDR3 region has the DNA TGTGCCAGCAGCCGGGTGGCCGGTAGCGCGACCCAGCATTTT. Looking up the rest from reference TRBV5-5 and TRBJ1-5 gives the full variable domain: DAGVTQSPTHLIKTRGQQVTLRCSPISGHKSVSWYQQVLGQGPQFIFQYYEKEERGRGNFPDRFSARQFPNYSSELNVNALLLGDSALYLCASSRVAGSATQHFGDGTRLSIL.

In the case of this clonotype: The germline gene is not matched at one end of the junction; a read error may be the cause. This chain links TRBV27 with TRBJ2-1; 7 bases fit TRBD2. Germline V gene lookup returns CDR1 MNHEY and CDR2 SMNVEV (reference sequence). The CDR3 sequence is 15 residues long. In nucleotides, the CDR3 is TGTGCCAGCAGGCTCCCTCAGGGAGGGTACACTGAGCAGTTCTTC. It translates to CASRLPQGGYTEQFF.

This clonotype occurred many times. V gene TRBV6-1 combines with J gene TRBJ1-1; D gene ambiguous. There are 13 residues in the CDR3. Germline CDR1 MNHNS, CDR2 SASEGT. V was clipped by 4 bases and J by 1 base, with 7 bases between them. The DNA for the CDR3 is TGTGCCAGCAGTGGACGGACGAACACTGAAGCTTTCTTT. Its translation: CASSGRTNTEAFF.

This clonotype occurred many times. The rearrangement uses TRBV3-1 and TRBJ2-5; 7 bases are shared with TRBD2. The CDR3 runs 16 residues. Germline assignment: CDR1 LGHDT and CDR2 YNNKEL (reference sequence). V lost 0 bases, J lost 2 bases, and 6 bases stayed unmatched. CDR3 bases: TGTGCCAGCAGCCAAGATTTGGCTAGCGGTCAAGAGACCCAGTACTTC. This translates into CASSQDLASGQETQYF.

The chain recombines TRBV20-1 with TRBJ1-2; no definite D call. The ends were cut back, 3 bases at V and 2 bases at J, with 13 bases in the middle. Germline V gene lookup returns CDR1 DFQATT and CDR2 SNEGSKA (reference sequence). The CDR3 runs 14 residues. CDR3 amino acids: CSASRSQSNYGYTF. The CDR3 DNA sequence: TGCAGTGCTAGTCGAAGTCAGTCCAACTATGGCTACACCTTC.

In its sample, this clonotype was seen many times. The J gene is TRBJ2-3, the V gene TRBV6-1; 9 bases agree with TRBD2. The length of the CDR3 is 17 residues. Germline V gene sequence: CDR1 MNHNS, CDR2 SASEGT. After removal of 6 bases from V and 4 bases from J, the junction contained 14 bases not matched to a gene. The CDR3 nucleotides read TGTGCCAGCAGCGACGCAGTAGCGGGAGTTGGTGCAGATACGCAGTATTTT. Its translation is CASSDAVAGVGADTQYF.

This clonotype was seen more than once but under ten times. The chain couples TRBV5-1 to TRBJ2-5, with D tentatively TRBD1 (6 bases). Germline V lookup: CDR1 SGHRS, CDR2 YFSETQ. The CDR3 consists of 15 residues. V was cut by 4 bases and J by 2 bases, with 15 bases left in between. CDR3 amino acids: CASSRVDGQQETQYF. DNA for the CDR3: TGCGCCAGCAGCCGTGTGGATGGACAGCAAGAGACCCAGTACTTC.

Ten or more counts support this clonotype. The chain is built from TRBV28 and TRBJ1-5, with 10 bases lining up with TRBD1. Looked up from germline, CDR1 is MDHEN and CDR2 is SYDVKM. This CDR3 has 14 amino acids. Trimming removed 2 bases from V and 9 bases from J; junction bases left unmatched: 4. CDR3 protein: CASSLLDRGRPQHF. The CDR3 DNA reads TGTGCCAGCAGTTTACTAGACAGGGGGCGGCCCCAGCATTTT.

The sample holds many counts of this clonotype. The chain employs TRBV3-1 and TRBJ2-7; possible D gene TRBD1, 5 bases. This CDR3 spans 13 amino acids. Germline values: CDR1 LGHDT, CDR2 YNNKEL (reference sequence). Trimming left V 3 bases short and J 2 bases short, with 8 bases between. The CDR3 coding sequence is TGTGCCAGCAGCCAGGGGCCCACCTACGAGCAGTACTTC. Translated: CASSQGPTYEQYF.

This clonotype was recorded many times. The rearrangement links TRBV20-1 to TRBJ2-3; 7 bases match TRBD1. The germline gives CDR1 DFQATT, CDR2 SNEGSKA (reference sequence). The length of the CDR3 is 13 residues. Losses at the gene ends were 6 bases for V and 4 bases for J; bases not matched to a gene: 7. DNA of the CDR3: TGCAGTGCGCAGACAGGGCTCCCAGATACGCAGTATTTT. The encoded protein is CSAQTGLPDTQYF.

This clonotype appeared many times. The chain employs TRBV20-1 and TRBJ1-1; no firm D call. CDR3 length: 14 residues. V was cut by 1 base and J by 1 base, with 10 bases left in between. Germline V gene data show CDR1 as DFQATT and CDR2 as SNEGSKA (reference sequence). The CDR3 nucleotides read TGCAGTGCTAGAGGTAACTCTGAGAACACTGAAGCTTTCTTT. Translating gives CSARGNSENTEAFF.

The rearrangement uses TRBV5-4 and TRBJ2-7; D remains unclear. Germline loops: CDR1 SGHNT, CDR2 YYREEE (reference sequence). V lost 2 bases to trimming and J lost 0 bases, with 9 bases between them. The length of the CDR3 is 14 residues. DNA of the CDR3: TGTGCCAGCAGCTTTGACGTAGGCTCCTACGAGCAGTACTTC. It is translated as CASSFDVGSYEQYF.

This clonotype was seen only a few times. The DNA for the CDR3 is TGTGCCAGCAGTTCCCCTGGCACCGGGGAGCTGTTTTTT. The encoded protein is CASSSPGTGELFF. The chain combines TRBV28 with TRBJ2-2; D remains ambiguous. V lost 4 bases, J lost 4 bases, and 7 bases lay in between. CDR1 and CDR2 (germline): MDHEN, SYDVKM. The CDR3 is 13 residues long.

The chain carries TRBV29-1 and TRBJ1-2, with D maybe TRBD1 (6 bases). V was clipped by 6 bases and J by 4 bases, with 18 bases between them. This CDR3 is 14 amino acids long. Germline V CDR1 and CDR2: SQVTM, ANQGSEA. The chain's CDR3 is CSVRPTGSPYGYTF. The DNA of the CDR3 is TGCAGCGTACGACCGACAGGAAGCCCCTATGGCTACACCTTC.